Listed below are T cell receptor beta chains from one sample, sequenced in a study of blood T cells in healthy people across ages. TCRdb itself ran the 5' RACE reads through MiXCR, one entry per CDR3 protein. The sample lists 700,000 or so distinct CDR3 sequences; about 20% were seen once. The sample taken for sequencing was blood. The receptors originated from a man between 65 and 85 years old in good health. CDR3s include the opening cysteine and the closing phenylalanine or tryptophan. The order of the fields is D gene, J gene, clone size, CDR3 length, V gene, CDR3 DNA, CDR3 protein. A D gene is named only where the DNA matches it firmly. Clone size appears in some rows only: once, few, many, or a class for an expanded clone.

-,TRBJ1-6,-,13,TRBV6-5,TGTGCCAGCAGTATCCAGGGACGTTCACCCCTCCACTTT,CASSIQGRSPLHF
-,TRBJ1-1,-,13,TRBV6-1,TGTGCCAGCAGTGAAGCTGGGGTTCGGGCGGCTTTCTTT,CASSEAGVRAAFF
-,TRBJ2-7,-,14,TRBV20-1,TGCAGTGCTAAGACAGGGTTGGGACTGGGAGAGCAGTACTTC,CSAKTGLGLGEQYF
-,TRBJ2-5,-,13,TRBV6-5,TGTGCCAGCAGCTCCCGTACCCAAGAGACCCAGTACTTC,CASSSRTQETQYF
-,TRBJ2-5,many,13,TRBV5-1,TGTGCCAGCAGCCCCGGGTTTCAAGAGACCCAGTACTTC,CASSPGFQETQYF
TRBD2,TRBJ2-1,-,16,TRBV20-1,TGCAGTGCTCTGGGACTAGCGGATAGCTCCTACAATGAGCAGTTCTTC,CSALGLADSSYNEQFF
-,TRBJ1-1,few,14,TRBV12-3/TRBV12-4,TGTGCCAGCAGTTTAGTGGTCGGGGGCACTGAAGCTTTCTTT,CASSLVVGGTEAFF
TRBD1,TRBJ1-2,-,12,TRBV20-1,TGCAGTGCTCGGGACAGGGCATACGGCTACACCTTC,CSARDRAYGYTF
TRBD2,TRBJ2-2,few,16,TRBV24-1,TGTGCCACCAGTGATTTGGGAGCGGGAGGGCCTGGGGAGCTGTTTTTT,CATSDLGAGGPGELFF
TRBD2,TRBJ2-3,few,14,TRBV10-3,TGTGCCATCAGTGCAGGACTAGCGGGAGGTACGCAGTATTTT,CAISAGLAGGTQYF
-,TRBJ2-5,-,14,TRBV5-6,TGTGCCAGCAGCACCCAGGACATGGTAGAGACCCAGTACTTC,CASSTQDMVETQYF
TRBD1,TRBJ2-1,-,16,TRBV25-1,TGTGCCAGCAGTGATCCGGTGACAGGGGCTTACAATGAGCAGTTCTTC,CASSDPVTGAYNEQFF
-,TRBJ2-7,few,16,TRBV3-1,TGTGCCAGCAGCCAGTCCATCTCCTATCGGGCCCTCGAGCAGTACTTC,CASSQSISYRALEQYF
-,TRBJ2-3,few,18,TRBV28,TGTGCCAGCAGTAACGTTACGTGGGCTAGCGAAGGCACGGATACGCAGTATTTT,CASSNVTWASEGTDTQYF
-,TRBJ2-7,-,12,TRBV3-1,TGTGCCAGCAGCCCACTCGGCCGCGAGCAGTACTTC,CASSPLGREQYF
-,TRBJ2-3,few,15,TRBV7-3,TGTGCCAGCAGCTCTTGGGGAACAGGGACAGATACGCAGTATTTT,CASSSWGTGTDTQYF
-,TRBJ2-1,-,13,TRBV29-1,TGCAGCGTTGGGGGGGCCCTAGTGAATGAGCAGTTCTTC,CSVGGALVNEQFF
-,TRBJ2-3,-,11,TRBV12-3/TRBV12-4,TGTGCCAGCAGGCTGAGAAATACGCAGTATTTT,CASRLRNTQYF
-,TRBJ2-5,-,13,TRBV5-8,TGTGCCAGCAGCCGAAACAGGGACGGGACCCAGTACTTC,CASSRNRDGTQYF
-,TRBJ2-2,few,11,TRBV29-1,TGCAGCTGGGGGCCAACCGGGGAGCTGTTTTTT,CSWGPTGELFF
-,TRBJ1-2,-,14,TRBV6-6,TGTGCCAGCAGCTTTGGCCAGGAGAGCTATGGCTACACCTTC,CASSFGQESYGYTF
-,TRBJ2-1,few,14,TRBV12-3/TRBV12-4,TGTGCCAGCAGTACAATTTCGGGCTACAATGAGCAGTTCTTC,CASSTISGYNEQFF
TRBD1,TRBJ2-4,few,15,TRBV5-1,TGCGCCAGCAGCCTGGACAGACAGGGCAAAAACATTCAGTACTTC,CASSLDRQGKNIQYF
-,TRBJ1-1,few,14,TRBV11-2,TGTGCCAGCAGCCTACACAGGTGGAACACTGAAGCTTTCTTT,CASSLHRWNTEAFF
-,TRBJ2-1,-,15,TRBV29-1,TGCAGCATAGTAGGGGAACGGGGGCGATACAATGAGCAGTTCTTC,CSIVGERGRYNEQFF
TRBD2,TRBJ2-5,-,14,TRBV20-1,TGCAGTGCTAGAGACCCGACTAGCAAAGAGACCCAGTACTTC,CSARDPTSKETQYF
-,TRBJ2-3,few,15,TRBV4-1,TGCGCCAGCAGCCAAGAGGGCCTACCGCAGGATACGCAGTATTTT,CASSQEGLPQDTQYF
TRBD1,TRBJ1-5,-,15,TRBV6-1,TGTGCCAGCAGTCCCCGGACAGGGTTAGGTCAGCCCCAGCATTTT,CASSPRTGLGQPQHF
-,TRBJ2-3,many,15,TRBV5-5,TGTGCCAGCAGCTTGGCTCTTGGGAGCACAGATACGCAGTATTTT,CASSLALGSTDTQYF
-,TRBJ2-7,few,14,TRBV15,TGTGCCACCAGCAGAGAGGGGCTAGCCTACGAGCAGTACTTC,CATSREGLAYEQYF
-,TRBJ1-1,-,14,TRBV7-2,TGTGCCAGCACCCGGAGGAAGGGGAGTACTGAAGCTTTCTTT,CASTRRKGSTEAFF
TRBD1,TRBJ1-5,few,17,TRBV5-6,TGTGCCAGCAGCCGTAGCGCGGGACAGGCGGCCTTGGGGCCCCAGCATTTT,CASSRSAGQAALGPQHF
-,TRBJ2-5,few,13,TRBV24-1,TGTGCCACCGGAGGTGGAAGTCCAGAGACCCAGTACTTC,CATGGGSPETQYF
-,TRBJ1-5,-,13,TRBV20-1,TGCAGTGCTAGAGCCCAGCCCGGGACTCCCCAGCATTTT,CSARAQPGTPQHF
-,TRBJ1-4,few,15,TRBV6-1,TGTGCCAGCAGTGAAGGGTGGGCGGTTAATGACAAACTGTTTTTT,CASSEGWAVNDKLFF
TRBD2,TRBJ2-1,-,16,TRBV20-1,TGCAGTGCTAGAGATCTGGTGGCGGGAGACTACAATGAGCAGTTCTTC,CSARDLVAGDYNEQFF
-,TRBJ1-1,-,16,TRBV7-3,TGTGCCAGCAGCTTAAGCCCTCGTCAATTGAACACTGAAGCTTTCTTT,CASSLSPRQLNTEAFF
-,TRBJ2-1,few,15,TRBV6-6,TGTGCCAGCAGCGACGACCGTAGCTCCTACAATGAGCAGTTCTTC,CASSDDRSSYNEQFF
-,TRBJ2-3,many,15,TRBV9,TGTGCCAGCAGCGTATCGACCACGTCCACAGATACGCAGTATTTT,CASSVSTTSTDTQYF
TRBD1,TRBJ2-5,-,14,TRBV11-2,TGTGCCAGCAGCTCACAGGGGTGGCAAGAGACCCAGTACTTC,CASSSQGWQETQYF
-,TRBJ2-1,few,14,TRBV12-3/TRBV12-4,TGTGCCAGCAGTTTTGGAGGGAGCCGAGATGAGCAGTTCTTC,CASSFGGSRDEQFF
-,TRBJ1-2,few,14,TRBV7-2,TGTGCCAGCAGCTTATGGCAGATTAACTATGGCTACACCTTC,CASSLWQINYGYTF
-,TRBJ2-5,few,13,TRBV5-1,TGCGCCAGCAGCTTGGAAGTGGAGGAGACCCAGTACTTC,CASSLEVEETQYF
-,TRBJ2-5,-,12,TRBV5-6,TGTGCCAGCAGCCTTCCCCTGATGGAGCAGTACTTC,CASSLPLMEQYF
TRBD1,TRBJ2-5,-,17,TRBV5-1,TGCGCCAGCAGCTCGGGGTTTCGTGGCGGGACAGGGGAGACCCAGTACTTC,CASSSGFRGGTGETQYF
-,TRBJ2-2,-,14,TRBV12-3/TRBV12-4,TGTGCCAGCAGCTACAACATGAACACCGGGGAGCTGTTTTTT,CASSYNMNTGELFF
TRBD2,TRBJ2-2,-,17,TRBV5-1,TGCGCCAGCAGCCCGGGGACTAGCGGGACGAACACCGGGGAGCTGTTTTTT,CASSPGTSGTNTGELFF
-,TRBJ2-5,-,11,TRBV20-1,TGCAGTGCAAAGGTAGTGGAGACCCAGTACTTC,CSAKVVETQYF
TRBD2,TRBJ2-1,-,14,TRBV12-3/TRBV12-4,TGTGCCAGCAGTCCGGGAGGGCCGGTTGATGAGCAGTTCTTC,CASSPGGPVDEQFF
-,TRBJ2-3,-,14,TRBV24-1,TGTGCCACCAGTTTGGAGGGAGGCACAGATACGCAGTATTTT,CATSLEGGTDTQYF
-,TRBJ2-5,few,16,TRBV11-2,TGTGCCAGCAGCTTGGTGGCAGGTCTCTACCAAGAGACCCAGTACTTC,CASSLVAGLYQETQYF
TRBD1,TRBJ1-5,-,14,TRBV24-1,TGTGCCACCAGTGATGCAGGGGGAGGTCGGCCCCAGCATTTT,CATSDAGGGRPQHF